The entry that follows covers one T cell receptor (beta chain) sequence. Per the germline V gene, CDR1 is SGHKS and CDR2 is YYEKEE (reference sequence). After removal of 5 bases from V and 1 base from J, the junction contained 3 bases not matched to a gene. There are 14 residues in the CDR3. The sample originates from a study of blood T cell repertoires in COVID-19. Study-level information: Collection of acute and convalescent COVID-19 samples took place in the United States, Italy and Spain.

In the source study's methods: Reference gene primer amplification gave nucleated cell count estimates. The table came from immunoSEQ multiplex PCR; TCRdb's copy has only in-frame clones and leaves some out. That table furnishes V, J and clone size, whereas the DNA furnished D and trimming. Among roughly 240,000 clones listed, roughly 82% were seen once. Sequenced sample: peripheral blood. The chain couples TRBV5-5 to TRBJ2-4; 7 bases agree with TRBD1. The origin of this receptor is a woman in her sixties or seventies with acute or convalescent COVID-19. In DNA, the CDR3 is TGTGCCAGCAGACAGGGGATGGCCAAAAACATTCAGTACTTC. This sequence encodes CASRQGMAKNIQYF. Full variable domain (missing parts from reference TRBV5-5 and TRBJ2-4): DAGVTQSPTHLIKTRGQQVTLRCSPISGHKSVSWYQQVLGQGPQFIFQYYEKEERGRGNFPDRFSARQFPNYSSELNVNALLLGDSALYLCASRQGMAKNIQYFGAGTRLSVL.